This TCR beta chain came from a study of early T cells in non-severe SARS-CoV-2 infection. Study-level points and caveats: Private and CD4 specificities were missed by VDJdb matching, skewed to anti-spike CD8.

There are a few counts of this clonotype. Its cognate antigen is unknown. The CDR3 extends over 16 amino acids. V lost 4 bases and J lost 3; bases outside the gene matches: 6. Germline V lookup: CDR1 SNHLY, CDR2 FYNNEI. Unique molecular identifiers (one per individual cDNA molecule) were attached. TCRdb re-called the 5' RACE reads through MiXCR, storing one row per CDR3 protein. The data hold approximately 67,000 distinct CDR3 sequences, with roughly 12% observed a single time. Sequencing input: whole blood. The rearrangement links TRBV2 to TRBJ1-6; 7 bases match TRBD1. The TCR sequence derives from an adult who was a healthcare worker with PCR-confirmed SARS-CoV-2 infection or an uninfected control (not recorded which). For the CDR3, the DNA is TGTGCCAGCAGTGGGACAGGCCCACACTATAATTCACCCCTCCACTTT. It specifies CASSGTGPHYNSPLHF.